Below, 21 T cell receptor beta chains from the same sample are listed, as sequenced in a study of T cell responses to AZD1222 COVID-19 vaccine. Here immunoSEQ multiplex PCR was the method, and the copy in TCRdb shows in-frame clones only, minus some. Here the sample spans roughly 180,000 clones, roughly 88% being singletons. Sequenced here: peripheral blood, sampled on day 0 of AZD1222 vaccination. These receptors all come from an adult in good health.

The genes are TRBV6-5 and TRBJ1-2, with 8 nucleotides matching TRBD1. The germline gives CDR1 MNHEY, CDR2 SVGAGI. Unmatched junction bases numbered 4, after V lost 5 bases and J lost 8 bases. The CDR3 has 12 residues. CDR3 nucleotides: TGTGCCAGCAGTCCCCGGACAGGGGGCTACACCTTC. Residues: CASSPRTGGYTF.

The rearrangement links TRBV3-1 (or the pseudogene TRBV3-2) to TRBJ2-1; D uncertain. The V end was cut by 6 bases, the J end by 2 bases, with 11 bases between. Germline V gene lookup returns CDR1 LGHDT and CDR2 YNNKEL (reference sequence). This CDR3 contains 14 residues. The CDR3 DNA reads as TGTGCCAGCAGTCTAGACTCCACCTACAATGAGCAGTTCTTC. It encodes CASSLDSTYNEQFF.

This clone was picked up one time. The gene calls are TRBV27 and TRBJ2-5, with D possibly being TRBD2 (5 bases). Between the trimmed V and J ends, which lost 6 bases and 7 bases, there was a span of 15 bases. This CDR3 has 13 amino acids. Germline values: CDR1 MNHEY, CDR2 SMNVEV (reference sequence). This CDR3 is CASSLGLSGTQYF. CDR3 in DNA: TGTGCCAGCAGCCTCGGACTCTCCGGGACCCAGTACTTC.

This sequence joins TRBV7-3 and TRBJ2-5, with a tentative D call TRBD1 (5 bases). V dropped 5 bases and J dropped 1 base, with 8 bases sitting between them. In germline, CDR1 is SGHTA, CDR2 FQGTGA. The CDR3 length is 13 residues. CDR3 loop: CASSPGSQETQYF. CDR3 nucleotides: TGTGCCAGCAGCCCAGGGTCCCAAGAGACCCAGTACTTC.

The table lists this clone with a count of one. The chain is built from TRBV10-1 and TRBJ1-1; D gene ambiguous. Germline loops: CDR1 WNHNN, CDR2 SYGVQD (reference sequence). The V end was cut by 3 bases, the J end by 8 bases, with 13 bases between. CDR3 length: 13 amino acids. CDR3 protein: CASSERLGREAFF. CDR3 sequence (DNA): TGCGCCAGCAGTGAAAGGCTGGGGAGGGAAGCTTTCTTT.

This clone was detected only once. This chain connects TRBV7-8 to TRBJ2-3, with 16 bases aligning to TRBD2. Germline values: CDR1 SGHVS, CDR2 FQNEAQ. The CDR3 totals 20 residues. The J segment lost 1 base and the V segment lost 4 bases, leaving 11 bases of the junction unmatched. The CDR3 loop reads CASSSPLGTSGGDGTDTQYF. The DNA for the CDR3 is TGTGCCAGCAGCTCACCACTCGGGACTAGCGGGGGGGATGGCACAGATACGCAGTATTTT.

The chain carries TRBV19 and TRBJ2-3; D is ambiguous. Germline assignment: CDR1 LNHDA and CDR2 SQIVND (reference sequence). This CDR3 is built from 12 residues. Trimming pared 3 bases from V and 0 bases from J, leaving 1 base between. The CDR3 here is CASSISTDTQYF. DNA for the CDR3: TGTGCCAGTAGTATCAGCACAGATACGCAGTATTTT.

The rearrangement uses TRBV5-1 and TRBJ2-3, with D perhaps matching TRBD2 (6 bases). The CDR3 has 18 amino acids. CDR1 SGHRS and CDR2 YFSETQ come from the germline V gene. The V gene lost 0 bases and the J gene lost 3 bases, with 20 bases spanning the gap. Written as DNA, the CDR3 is TGCGCCAGCAGCTTGGTGTCTAGCGCGAATCGAAATACAGATACGCAGTATTTT. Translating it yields CASSLVSSANRNTDTQYF.

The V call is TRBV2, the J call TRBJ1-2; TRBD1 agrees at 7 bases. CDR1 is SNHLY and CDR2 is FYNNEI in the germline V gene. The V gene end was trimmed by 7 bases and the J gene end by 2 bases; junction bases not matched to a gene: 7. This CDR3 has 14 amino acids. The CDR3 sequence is CASIQGVWNYGYTF. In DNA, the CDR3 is TGTGCCAGCATTCAGGGGGTTTGGAACTATGGCTACACCTTC.

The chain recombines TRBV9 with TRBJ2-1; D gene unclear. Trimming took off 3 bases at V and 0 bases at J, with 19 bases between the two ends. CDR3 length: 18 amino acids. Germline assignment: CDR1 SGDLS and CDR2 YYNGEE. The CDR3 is CASSEVAGPISSYNEQFF. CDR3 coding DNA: TGTGCCAGCAGCGAAGTAGCTGGACCCATAAGCTCCTACAATGAGCAGTTCTTC.

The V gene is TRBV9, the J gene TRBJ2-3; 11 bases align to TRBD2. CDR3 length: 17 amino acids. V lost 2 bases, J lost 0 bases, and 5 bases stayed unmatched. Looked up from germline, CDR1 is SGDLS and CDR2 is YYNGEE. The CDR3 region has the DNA TGTGCCAGCAGCGTTGCCCGGACTAGCGGGAGCACAGATACGCAGTATTTT. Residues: CASSVARTSGSTDTQYF.

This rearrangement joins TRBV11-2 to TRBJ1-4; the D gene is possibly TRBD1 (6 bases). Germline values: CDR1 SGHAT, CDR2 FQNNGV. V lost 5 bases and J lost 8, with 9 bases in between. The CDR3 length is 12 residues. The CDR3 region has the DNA TGTGCCAGCAGCGAAGGACAGGAAAAACTGTTTTTT. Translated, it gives CASSEGQEKLFF.

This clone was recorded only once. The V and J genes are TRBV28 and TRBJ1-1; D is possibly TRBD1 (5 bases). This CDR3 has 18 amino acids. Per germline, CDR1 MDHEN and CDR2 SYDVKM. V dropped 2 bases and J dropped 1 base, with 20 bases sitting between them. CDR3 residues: CASSLGAPYRSRNTEAFF. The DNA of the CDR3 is TGTGCCAGCAGTTTAGGCGCTCCCTACAGGTCACGGAACACTGAAGCTTTCTTT.

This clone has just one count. The CDR3, as DNA: TGTGCCAGCAGTGAAGGAGGCAGGGTCGGTGAAAAACTGTTTTTT. As protein: CASSEGGRVGEKLFF. The rearrangement links TRBV2 to TRBJ1-4, with D possibly matching TRBD1 (5 bases). CDR1 is SNHLY, CDR2 FYNNEI, per germline. CDR3 length: 15 residues. V was shortened by 1 base and J by 7 bases, with 13 bases between the two germline ends.

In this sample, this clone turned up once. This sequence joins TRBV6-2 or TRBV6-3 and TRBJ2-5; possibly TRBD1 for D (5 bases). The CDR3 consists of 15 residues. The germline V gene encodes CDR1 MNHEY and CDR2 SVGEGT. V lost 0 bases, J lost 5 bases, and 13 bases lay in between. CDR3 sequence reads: CASSYSVPGRETQYF. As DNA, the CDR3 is TGTGCCAGCAGTTACTCGGTCCCAGGGCGGGAGACCCAGTACTTC.

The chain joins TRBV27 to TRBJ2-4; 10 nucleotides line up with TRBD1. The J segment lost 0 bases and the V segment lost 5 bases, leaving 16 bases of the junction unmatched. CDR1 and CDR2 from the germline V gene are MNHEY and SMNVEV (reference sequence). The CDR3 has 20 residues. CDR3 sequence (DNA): TGTGCCAGCAGTCTAACTCCCGGGACAGGGGTACCTACAGCCAAAAACATTCAGTACTTC. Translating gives CASSLTPGTGVPTAKNIQYF.

The CDR3 bases are TGTGCCACCAGTGATTTGGATAACTATGGCTACACCTTC. This translates into CATSDLDNYGYTF. This chain connects TRBV24-1 to TRBJ1-2; D is ambiguous. This CDR3 region has 13 residues. Trimming pared 0 bases from V and 1 base from J, leaving 2 bases between. Looked up from germline, CDR1 is KGHDR and CDR2 is SFDVKD.

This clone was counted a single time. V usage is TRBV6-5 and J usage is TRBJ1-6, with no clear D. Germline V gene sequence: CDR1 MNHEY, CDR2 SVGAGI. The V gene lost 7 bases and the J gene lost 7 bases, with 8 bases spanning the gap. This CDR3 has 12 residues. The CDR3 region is CASTDSNSPLHF. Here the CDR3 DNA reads TGTGCCAGCACGGACTCGAATTCACCCCTCCACTTT.

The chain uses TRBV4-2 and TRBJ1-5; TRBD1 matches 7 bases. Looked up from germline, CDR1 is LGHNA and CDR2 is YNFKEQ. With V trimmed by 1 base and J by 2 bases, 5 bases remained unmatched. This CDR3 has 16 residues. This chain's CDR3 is CASSQGQGGGNQPQHF. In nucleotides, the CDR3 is TGTGCCAGCAGCCAAGGACAGGGCGGGGGCAATCAGCCCCAGCATTTT.

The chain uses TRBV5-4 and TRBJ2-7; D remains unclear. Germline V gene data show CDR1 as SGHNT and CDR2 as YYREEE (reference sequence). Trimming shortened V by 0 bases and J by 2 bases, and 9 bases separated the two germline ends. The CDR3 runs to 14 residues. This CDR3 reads CASSLELGPYEQYF. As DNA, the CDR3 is TGTGCCAGCAGCTTGGAGCTTGGCCCCTACGAGCAGTACTTC.

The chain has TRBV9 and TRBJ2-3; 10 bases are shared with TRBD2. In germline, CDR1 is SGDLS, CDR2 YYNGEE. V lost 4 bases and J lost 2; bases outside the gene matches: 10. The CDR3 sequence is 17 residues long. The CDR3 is CASSSGGTSDFTDTQYF. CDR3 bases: TGTGCCAGCAGCTCGGGGGGGACTAGCGACTTCACAGATACGCAGTATTTT.